A selection of T cell receptor beta chains follows, all from one sample in a study of blood T cell repertoires in COVID-19. Some clones are missing from TCRdb's copy, which holds only in-frame ones; the method was immunoSEQ multiplex PCR. The sample has hundreds of thousands of clones, approximately 91% seen once. Material for sequencing was PBMCs or T cells enriched from blood (not recorded which). The receptors originated from a woman aged 40 to 50 who had recovered from COVID-19. CDR3s include the opening cysteine and the closing phenylalanine or tryptophan. The order of the fields is J gene, D gene, clone size, V gene, CDR3 protein, CDR3 DNA. D genes are given only for firm matches. The size field is filled for only some rows; it gives once, few, many or a size class.

>TRBJ2-1|NA|NA|TRBV11-3
CASSLLRNNEQFF
TGTGCCAGCAGCTTGCTGCGTAACAATGAGCAGTTCTTC
>TRBJ2-1|TRBD2|NA|TRBV3-1/TRBV3-2
CASSQTTSGYNEQFF
TGTGCCAGCAGCCAAACCACTAGCGGTTACAATGAGCAGTTCTTC
>TRBJ2-5|NA|NA|TRBV12-2
CASLKAGGYQETQYF
TGTGCAAGTCTCAAAGCGGGGGGGTACCAAGAGACCCAGTACTTC
>TRBJ2-2|TRBD2|NA|TRBV7-8
CASRSSSGRGTGELFF
TGTGCCAGCAGGTCCTCGAGCGGGAGAGGGACCGGGGAGCTGTTTTTT
>TRBJ2-3|TRBD1|NA|TRBV28
CASNLDRDTDTQYF
TGTGCCAGCAATTTGGACAGGGACACAGATACGCAGTATTTT
>TRBJ2-1|TRBD1|once|TRBV7-9
CASSLPGGGPYNEQFF
TGTGCCAGCAGCTTACCAGGGGGCGGTCCCTACAATGAGCAGTTCTTC
>TRBJ2-2|TRBD2|few|TRBV4-3
CASSQYSGKGGTGELFF
TGCGCCAGCAGCCAATATAGCGGGAAGGGTGGCACCGGGGAGCTGTTTTTT
>TRBJ2-7|TRBD1|NA|TRBV28
CASSSAGTGTISYEQYF
TGTGCCAGCAGTTCCGCGGGGACAGGCACAATCTCCTACGAGCAGTACTTC
>TRBJ2-5|TRBD1|NA|TRBV2
CASSAAGGETQYF
TGTGCCAGCAGCGCAGCAGGGGGAGAGACCCAGTACTTC
>TRBJ1-6|TRBD1|NA|TRBV11-2
CASSLTGGFNSPLHF
TGTGCCAGCAGCTTGACAGGGGGCTTTAATTCACCCCTCCACTTT
>TRBJ2-4|NA|NA|TRBV28
CASSSPPGTKNIQYF
TGTGCCAGCAGTAGCCCCCCAGGGACCAAAAACATTCAGTACTTC
>TRBJ2-5|TRBD1|NA|TRBV10-3
CATRDRGGETQYF
TGTGCCACCCGGGACAGGGGTGGAGAGACCCAGTACTTC
>TRBJ2-1|TRBD2|NA|TRBV11-2
CASSLDQERDLYNEQFF
TGTGCCAGCAGCTTAGATCAAGAGCGGGATCTCTACAATGAGCAGTTCTTC
>TRBJ2-7|TRBD2|NA|TRBV2
CASGGDRSSYEQYF
TGTGCCAGTGGGGGGGACCGTAGCTCCTACGAGCAGTACTTC
>TRBJ1-1|TRBD1|NA|TRBV4-1
CASSSRQGDLNTEAFF
TGCGCCAGCAGCTCTAGACAGGGAGACCTAAACACTGAAGCTTTCTTT
>TRBJ1-2|NA|NA|TRBV2
CASSPRAGGRSDGYTF
TGTGCCAGCAGTCCGAGAGCGGGGGGCAGATCGGATGGCTACACCTTC
>TRBJ1-1|NA|NA|TRBV9
CASSPRPDSMNTEAFF
TGTGCCAGCAGCCCTCGCCCTGACAGCATGAACACTGAAGCTTTCTTT
>TRBJ2-3|NA|NA|TRBV11-2
CASSSPSVDTQYF
TGTGCCAGCAGCTCCCCCTCGGTGGATACGCAGTATTTT
>TRBJ1-2|NA|NA|TRBV6-5
CASSNRVGGYTF
TGTGCCAGCAGTAACAGGGTTGGTGGCTACACCTTC
>TRBJ2-7|NA|NA|TRBV29-1
CSVEGPRGSYEQYF
TGCAGCGTTGAAGGGCCGCGGGGATCCTACGAGCAGTACTTC
>TRBJ1-3|NA|NA|TRBV3-1/TRBV3-2
CASSQFGQSGNTIYF
TGTGCCAGCAGCCAATTCGGACAGTCTGGAAACACCATATATTTT
>TRBJ2-3|TRBD1|NA|TRBV7-2
CASSRDRGLTDTQYF
TGTGCCAGCAGCCGGGACAGGGGGCTGACAGATACGCAGTATTTT
>TRBJ2-2|TRBD2|NA|TRBV19
CASSALAGVNTGELFF
TGTGCCAGTAGTGCCCTAGCGGGGGTGAACACCGGGGAGCTGTTTTTT
>TRBJ2-1|NA|NA|TRBV5-1
CASSPARGKRRDEQFF
TGCGCCAGCAGCCCGGCAAGGGGAAAGAGGAGGGATGAGCAGTTCTTC